Following are 6 T cell receptor beta chains from one sample sequenced in a study of shared clonotypes between healthy human individuals. Generated by immunoSEQ multiplex PCR, the TCRdb table keeps only in-frame clones and is missing some. The profile shows about 330,000 clones, 87% of them singletons. Sequencing was done on a sample of memory CD8+ T cells sorted from blood. The subset is: CD45RO+ cells pooled with CCR7-negative TemRA cells. The receptors stem from a young man in good health.

CDR3: CASSMGLAGGENIQYF. CDR3 bases: TGTGCCAGCAGCATGGGACTAGCGGGAGGTGAAAACATTCAGTACTTC. The rearrangement uses TRBV9 and TRBJ2-4; 15 bases fit TRBD2. Germline lookup yields CDR1 SGDLS and CDR2 YYNGEE. V lost 4 bases and J lost 5; bases outside the gene matches: 4. The CDR3 spans 16 residues.

The chain combines TRBV27 with TRBJ2-3, with no clear D. Between the trimmed V and J ends, which lost 8 bases and 4 bases, there was a span of 16 bases. The CDR3 runs to 14 residues. Germline assignment: CDR1 MNHEY and CDR2 SMNVEV (reference sequence). The DNA for the CDR3 is TGTGCCAGCTCTCAGCGTCTCAGGCCAGATACGCAGTATTTT. Translating gives CASSQRLRPDTQYF.

The CDR3 here is CASSQRSRLPSEQYF. The CDR3, as DNA: TGCGCCAGCAGCCAAAGGTCCAGGCTGCCGAGCGAGCAGTACTTC. The rearrangement uses TRBV4-1 and TRBJ2-7; no clear D gene. V shed 2 bases and J shed 6 bases, with 17 bases lying between them. Germline values: CDR1 MGHRA, CDR2 YSYEKL. CDR3 length: 15 residues.

The chain recombines TRBV30 with TRBJ1-2; unclear D gene. V was clipped by 4 bases and J by 0 bases, with 6 bases between them. CDR3 length equals 12 residues. Germline CDR1 reads GTSNPN; CDR2 reads SVGIG (reference sequence). The CDR3 bases are TGTGCCTGGACAGAAGCTAACTATGGCTACACCTTC. Translation: CAWTEANYGYTF.

This chain links TRBV3-2 with TRBJ2-1; the table calls TRBD2, which could not be checked here. TRBV3-2 is described as a pseudogene. There are 8 residues in the CDR3. The CDR3 DNA sequence: TGTGCCAGCAGCCAACTACTCTTC. It is translated as CASSQLLF.

This clone was seen a handful of times. The chain uses TRBV4-1 and TRBJ2-7, with 7 bases fitting TRBD1. The CDR3 contains 14 residues. The trim removed 5 bases at V and 2 bases at J, leaving 6 bases unmatched. Germline V gene sequence: CDR1 MGHRA, CDR2 YSYEKL. The DNA for the CDR3 is TGCGCCAGCAGCGCACGGGACAGTACCTACGAGCAGTACTTC. This encodes CASSARDSTYEQYF.